A selection of T cell receptor beta chains follows, all from one sample in a study of blood T cells in healthy people across ages. A single record per CDR3 protein comes from TCRdb applying MiXCR to the 5' RACE reads. The sample includes approximately 760,000 distinct CDR3 sequences, approximately 25% seen only once; the top ten take 9% to 9.5%. These data also featured in a second study, about T cells of mothers and their children.

Sequencing was done on a sample of blood. Receptors were obtained from a boy younger than 18 in good health. Each CDR3 is given with its conserved first and last residue. D genes are given only for firm matches. Part of the rows lack a size; the others show once, few, many or a class for expanded clones.

>TRBJ2-7|TRBV6-1|.|few
TGTGCCACCTCGCGGGCCTACGAGCAGTACTTC
CATSRAYEQYF
>TRBJ2-1|TRBV14|.|few
TGTGCCAGCAGCCAGCGACTTCTTCTGGATGAGCAGTTCTTC
CASSQRLLLDEQFF
>TRBJ2-7|TRBV7-9|.|.
TGTGCCAGCAGCCACCGCGGACGGACCTACGAGCAGTACTTC
CASSHRGRTYEQYF
>TRBJ1-2|TRBV2|.|.
TGTGCCAGCAGTGAAGAGGCCAGGCTGGATGCTCATGGCTACACCTTC
CASSEEARLDAHGYTF
>TRBJ2-3|TRBV5-1|TRBD2|few
TGCGCCAGCAGCCCTTATAGCGGGAGGGTGATAGATACGCAGTATTTT
CASSPYSGRVIDTQYF
>TRBJ2-2|TRBV7-3|.|few
TGTGCCAGCAGCTTAAACGGGCCGGGCGGGGAGCTGTTTTTT
CASSLNGPGGELFF
>TRBJ1-1|TRBV4-3|TRBD1|.
TGCGCCAGCAGCCAAGCAGGGGGGGGAGTGAGGACTGAAGCTTTCTTT
CASSQAGGGVRTEAFF
>TRBJ2-3|TRBV20-1|.|.
TGCAGTGCTAGAGATATCTCGCGGGCCTACACAGATACGCAGTATTTT
CSARDISRAYTDTQYF
>TRBJ2-3|TRBV7-6|.|.
TGTGCCAGCAGCTCGGGTGTCGGAGATACGCAGTATTTT
CASSSGVGDTQYF
>TRBJ2-3|TRBV6-1|TRBD1|.
TGTGCCAGCAGTCGCGGACAGGGGACCCGCACAGATACGCAGTATTTT
CASSRGQGTRTDTQYF
>TRBJ2-7|TRBV5-1|TRBD2|few
TGCGCCAGCAGAACTAGCGGGGGTGCCTACGAGCAGTACTTC
CASRTSGGAYEQYF
>TRBJ2-7|TRBV15|.|.
TGTGCCACCAGCAGAGATAGGCAGCGGACGATCTACGAGCAGTACTTC
CATSRDRQRTIYEQYF
>TRBJ1-1|TRBV11-2|.|.
TGTGCCAGCAGCTTAGATCGGGGCGTTAACACTGAAGCTTTCTTT
CASSLDRGVNTEAFF
>TRBJ2-5|TRBV7-2|.|.
TGTGCCAGCAGCCCGGGTCTTCGGGGAGAGACCCAGTACTTC
CASSPGLRGETQYF
>TRBJ1-5|TRBV4-1|.|many
TGCGCCAGCAGCCAAGCAGTTAGGCAGCCCCAGCATTTT
CASSQAVRQPQHF
>TRBJ2-7|TRBV6-1|TRBD2|few
TGTGCCAGCAGTGAAAAACTAGCGGGCCCCTACGAGCAGTACTTC
CASSEKLAGPYEQYF
>TRBJ2-7|TRBV4-2|.|few
TGTGCCAGCAGCCAAGATCTGGTGGGAGGCGTTTCTCTTACCTACGAGCAGTACTTC
CASSQDLVGGVSLTYEQYF
>TRBJ2-7|TRBV28|TRBD2|few
TGTGCCAGCGGGCCGGCTCCTAGCGGGAGATACGAGCAGTACTTC
CASGPAPSGRYEQYF
>TRBJ2-5|TRBV28|.|.
TGTGCCAGCAGCAATTCCCGTCGACAAGAGACCCAGTACTTC
CASSNSRRQETQYF
>TRBJ2-5|TRBV7-7|.|.
TGTGCTAGCAACTTAGCCGGGAACCAAGAGACCCAGTACTTC
CASNLAGNQETQYF
>TRBJ2-1|TRBV29-1|TRBD2|few
TGCAGCGTTGAAGCCCTTGGACTAGCGGGCTACTACAATGAGCAGTTCTTC
CSVEALGLAGYYNEQFF
>TRBJ2-7|TRBV20-1|TRBD2|few
TGCAGTGCTAGGGTCCCCGGGACTAGCCTCTACGAGCAGTACTTC
CSARVPGTSLYEQYF
>TRBJ2-5|TRBV20-1|TRBD1|few
TGCAGTGCTAGGCGGGACAGGGAAGAGACCCAGTACTTC
CSARRDREETQYF
>TRBJ2-5|TRBV11-2|.|.
TGTGCCAGCAGCTTAGGGGGAAACCACCAAGAGACCCAGTACTTC
CASSLGGNHQETQYF